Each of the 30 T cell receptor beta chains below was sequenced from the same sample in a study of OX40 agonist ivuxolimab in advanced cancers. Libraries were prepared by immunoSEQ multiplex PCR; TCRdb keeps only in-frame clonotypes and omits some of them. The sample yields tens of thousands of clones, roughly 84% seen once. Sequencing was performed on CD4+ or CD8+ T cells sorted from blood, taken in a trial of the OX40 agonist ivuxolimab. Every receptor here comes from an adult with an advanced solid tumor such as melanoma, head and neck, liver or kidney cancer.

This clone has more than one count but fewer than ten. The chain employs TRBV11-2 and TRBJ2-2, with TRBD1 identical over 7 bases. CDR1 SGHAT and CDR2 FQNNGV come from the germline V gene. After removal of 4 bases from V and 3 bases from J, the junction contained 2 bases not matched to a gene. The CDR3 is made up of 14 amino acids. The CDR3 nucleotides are TGTGCCAGCAGCTCCAGGGGGTACACCGGGGAGCTGTTTTTT. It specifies CASSSRGYTGELFF.

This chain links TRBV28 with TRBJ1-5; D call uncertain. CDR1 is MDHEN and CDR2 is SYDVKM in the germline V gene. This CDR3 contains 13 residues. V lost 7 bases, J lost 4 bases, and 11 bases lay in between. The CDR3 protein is CASKQPGNQPQHF. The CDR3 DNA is TGTGCCAGCAAACAACCGGGGAATCAGCCCCAGCATTTT.

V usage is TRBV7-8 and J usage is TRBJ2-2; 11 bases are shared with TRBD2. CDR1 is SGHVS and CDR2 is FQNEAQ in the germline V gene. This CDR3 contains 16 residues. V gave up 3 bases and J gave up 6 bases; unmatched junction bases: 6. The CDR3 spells CASSLAGLADAGELFF. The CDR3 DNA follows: TGTGCCAGCAGCTTGGCGGGACTAGCGGATGCCGGGGAGCTGTTTTTT.

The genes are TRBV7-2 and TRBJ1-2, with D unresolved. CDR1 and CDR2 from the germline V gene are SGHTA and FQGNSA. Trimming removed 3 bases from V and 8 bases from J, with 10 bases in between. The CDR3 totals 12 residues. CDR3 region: CASSFKGRGYTF. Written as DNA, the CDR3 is TGTGCCAGCAGCTTCAAGGGCCGAGGCTACACCTTC.

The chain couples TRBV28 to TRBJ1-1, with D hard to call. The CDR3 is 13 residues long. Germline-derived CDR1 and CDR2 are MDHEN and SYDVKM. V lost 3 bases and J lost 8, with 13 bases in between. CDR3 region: CASSLVTPEEAFF. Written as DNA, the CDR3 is TGTGCCAGCAGTTTGGTGACACCGGAAGAAGCTTTCTTT.

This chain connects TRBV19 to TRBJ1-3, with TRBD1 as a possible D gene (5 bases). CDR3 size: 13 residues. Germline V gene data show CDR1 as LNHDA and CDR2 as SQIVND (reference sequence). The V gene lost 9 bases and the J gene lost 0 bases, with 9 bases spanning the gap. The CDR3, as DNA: TGTGCCAGCCGTAGGGGCTCTGGAAACACCATATATTTT. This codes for CASRRGSGNTIYF.

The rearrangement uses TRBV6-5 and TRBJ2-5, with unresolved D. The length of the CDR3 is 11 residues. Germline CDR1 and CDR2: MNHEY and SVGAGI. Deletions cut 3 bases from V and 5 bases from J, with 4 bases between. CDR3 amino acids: CASSYSETQYF. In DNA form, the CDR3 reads TGTGCCAGCAGTTATTCCGAGACCCAGTACTTC.

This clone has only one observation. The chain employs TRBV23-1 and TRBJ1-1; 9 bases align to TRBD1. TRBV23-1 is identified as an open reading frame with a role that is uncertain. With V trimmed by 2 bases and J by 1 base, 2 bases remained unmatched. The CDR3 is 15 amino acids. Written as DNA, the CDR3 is TGCGCCAGCAGTCAAAGACAGGGGGGGAACACTGAAGCTTTCTTT. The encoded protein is CASSQRQGGNTEAFF.

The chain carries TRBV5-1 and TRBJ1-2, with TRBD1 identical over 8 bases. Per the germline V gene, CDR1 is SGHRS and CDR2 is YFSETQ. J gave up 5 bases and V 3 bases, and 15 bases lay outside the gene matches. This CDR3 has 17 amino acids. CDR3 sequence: CASSSTVGTGKGYGYTF. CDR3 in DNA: TGCGCCAGCAGCTCAACGGTTGGGACAGGAAAAGGTTATGGCTACACCTTC.

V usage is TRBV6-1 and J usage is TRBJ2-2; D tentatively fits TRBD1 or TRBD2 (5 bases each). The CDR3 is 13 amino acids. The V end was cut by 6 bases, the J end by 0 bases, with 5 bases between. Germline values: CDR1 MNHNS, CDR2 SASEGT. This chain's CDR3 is CASRGPNTGELFF. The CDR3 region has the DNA TGTGCCAGCAGGGGACCGAACACCGGGGAGCTGTTTTTT.

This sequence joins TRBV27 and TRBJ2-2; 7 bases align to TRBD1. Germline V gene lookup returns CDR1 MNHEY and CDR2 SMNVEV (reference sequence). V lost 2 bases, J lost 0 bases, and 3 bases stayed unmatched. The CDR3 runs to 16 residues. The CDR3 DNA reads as TGTGCCAGCAGTTTACGACAGGGTTCGAACACCGGGGAGCTGTTTTTT. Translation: CASSLRQGSNTGELFF.

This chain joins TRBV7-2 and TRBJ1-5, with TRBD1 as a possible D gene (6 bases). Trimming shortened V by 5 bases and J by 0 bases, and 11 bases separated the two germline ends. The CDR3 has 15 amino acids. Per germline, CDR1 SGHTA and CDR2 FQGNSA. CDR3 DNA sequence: TGTGCCAGCAGCCAGGGGAGCTATAGCAATCAGCCCCAGCATTTT. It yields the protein CASSQGSYSNQPQHF.

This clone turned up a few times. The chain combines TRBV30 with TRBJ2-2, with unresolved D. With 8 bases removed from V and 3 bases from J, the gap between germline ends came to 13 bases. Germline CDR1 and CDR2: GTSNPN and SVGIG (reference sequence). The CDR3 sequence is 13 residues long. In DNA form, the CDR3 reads TGTGCCCGGAAAGGGCTACACACCGGGGAGCTGTTTTTT. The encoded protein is CARKGLHTGELFF.

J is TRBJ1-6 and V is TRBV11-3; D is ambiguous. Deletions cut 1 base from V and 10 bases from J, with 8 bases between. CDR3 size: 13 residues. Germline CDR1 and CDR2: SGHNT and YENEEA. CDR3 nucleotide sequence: TGTGCCAGCAGCTTAGGCGTGGAATCACCCCTCCACTTT. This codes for CASSLGVESPLHF.

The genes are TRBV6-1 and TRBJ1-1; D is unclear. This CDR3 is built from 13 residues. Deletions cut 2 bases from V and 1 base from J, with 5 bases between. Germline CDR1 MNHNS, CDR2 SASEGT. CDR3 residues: CASSEQRNTEAFF. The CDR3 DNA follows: TGTGCCAGCAGTGAACAAAGGAACACTGAAGCTTTCTTT.

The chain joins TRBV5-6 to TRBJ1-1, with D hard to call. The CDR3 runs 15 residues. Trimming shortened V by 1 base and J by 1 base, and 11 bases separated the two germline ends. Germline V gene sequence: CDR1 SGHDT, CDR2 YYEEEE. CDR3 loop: CASSLFPGRNTEAFF. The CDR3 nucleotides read TGTGCCAGCAGCTTGTTTCCGGGGAGGAACACTGAAGCTTTCTTT.

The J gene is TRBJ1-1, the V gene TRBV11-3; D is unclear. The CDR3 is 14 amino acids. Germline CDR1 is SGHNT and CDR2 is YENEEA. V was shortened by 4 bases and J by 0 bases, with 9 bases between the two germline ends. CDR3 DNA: TGTGCCAGCAGCTCTGGAGACATGAACACTGAAGCTTTCTTT. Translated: CASSSGDMNTEAFF.

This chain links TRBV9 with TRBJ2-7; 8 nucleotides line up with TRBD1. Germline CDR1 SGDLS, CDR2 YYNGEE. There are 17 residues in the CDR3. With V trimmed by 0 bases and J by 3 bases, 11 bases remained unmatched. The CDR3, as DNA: TGTGCCAGCAGCGTAGTCATCATTCCGGGACAGGACTACGAGCAGTACGTC. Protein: CASSVVIIPGQDYEQYV.

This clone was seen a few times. CDR3 in DNA: TGTGCCAGCAGCCTCCGGCGGGAGGGATCCTACGAGCAGTACTTC. Encoded protein: CASSLRREGSYEQYF. The chain couples TRBV7-9 to TRBJ2-7; 9 bases map to TRBD2. V trimming: 5 bases; J trimming: 1 base; junction bases outside the gene matches: 6. The CDR3 loop spans 15 amino acids. Germline-derived CDR1 and CDR2 are SEHNR and FQNEAQ (reference sequence).

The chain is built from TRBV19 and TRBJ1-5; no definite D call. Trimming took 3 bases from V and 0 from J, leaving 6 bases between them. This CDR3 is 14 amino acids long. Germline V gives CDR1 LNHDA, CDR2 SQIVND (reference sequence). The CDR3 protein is CASSMGNSNQPQHF. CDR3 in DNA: TGTGCCAGTAGTATGGGTAATAGCAATCAGCCCCAGCATTTT. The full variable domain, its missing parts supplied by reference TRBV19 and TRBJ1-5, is DGGITQSPKYLFRKEGQNVTLSCEQNLNHDAMYWYRQDPGQGLRLIYYSQIVNDFQKGDIAEGYSVSREKKESFPLTVTSAQKNPTAFYLCASSMGNSNQPQHFGDGTRLSIL.

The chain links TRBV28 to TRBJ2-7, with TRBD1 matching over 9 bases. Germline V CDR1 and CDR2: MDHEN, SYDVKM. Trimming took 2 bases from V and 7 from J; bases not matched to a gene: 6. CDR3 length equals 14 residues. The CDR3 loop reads CASSLRDRAGEQYV. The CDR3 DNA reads TGTGCCAGCAGTTTAAGGGACAGGGCAGGGGAGCAGTACGTC.

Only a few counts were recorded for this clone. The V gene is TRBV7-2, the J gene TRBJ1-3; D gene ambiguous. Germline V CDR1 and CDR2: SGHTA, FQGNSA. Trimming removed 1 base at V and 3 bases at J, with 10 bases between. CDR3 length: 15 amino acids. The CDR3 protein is CASSLVPPDGNTIYF. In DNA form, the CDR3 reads TGTGCCAGCAGCTTAGTCCCGCCAGATGGAAACACCATATATTTT.

The CDR3 sequence: CASRTSNTDTQYF. DNA of the CDR3: TGCGCCAGCCGGACATCAAACACAGATACGCAGTATTTT. The chain links TRBV10-2 to TRBJ2-3; a weak D match, TRBD1 (5 bases). The germline V gene has CDR1 WSHSY and CDR2 SAAADI. The CDR3 loop spans 13 amino acids. The germline V and J ends were trimmed by 8 bases and 2 bases, with 11 bases remaining between them.

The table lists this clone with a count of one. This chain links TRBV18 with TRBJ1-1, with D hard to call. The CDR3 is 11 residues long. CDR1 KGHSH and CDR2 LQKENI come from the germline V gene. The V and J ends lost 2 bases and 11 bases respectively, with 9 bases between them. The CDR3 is CASSPGPMAFF. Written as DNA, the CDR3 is TGTGCCAGCTCACCAGGGCCAATGGCTTTCTTT.

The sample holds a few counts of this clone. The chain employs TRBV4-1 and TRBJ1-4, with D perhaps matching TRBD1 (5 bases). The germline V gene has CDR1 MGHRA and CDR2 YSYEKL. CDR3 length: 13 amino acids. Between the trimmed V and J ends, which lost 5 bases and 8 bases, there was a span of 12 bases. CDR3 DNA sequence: TGCGCCAGCAGCTATGACAGAGGGGAAAAACTGTTTTTT. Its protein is CASSYDRGEKLFF.

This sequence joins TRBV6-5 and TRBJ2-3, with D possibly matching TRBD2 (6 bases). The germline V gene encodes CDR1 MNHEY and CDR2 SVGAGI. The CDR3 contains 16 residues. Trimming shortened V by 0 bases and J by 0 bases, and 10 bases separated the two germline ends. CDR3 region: CASSYSRGASTDTQYF. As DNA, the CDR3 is TGTGCCAGCAGTTACTCGCGCGGGGCCAGCACAGATACGCAGTATTTT.

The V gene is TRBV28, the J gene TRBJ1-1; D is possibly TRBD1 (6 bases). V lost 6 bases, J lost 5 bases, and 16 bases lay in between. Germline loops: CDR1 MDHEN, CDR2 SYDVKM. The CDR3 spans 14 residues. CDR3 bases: TGTGCCAGCAGCATAGACAGGAAGAAAACTGAAGCTTTCTTT. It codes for CASSIDRKKTEAFF. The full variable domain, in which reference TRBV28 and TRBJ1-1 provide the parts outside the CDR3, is DVKVTQSSRYLVKRTGEKVFLECVQDMDHENMFWYRQDPGLGLRLIYFSYDVKMKEKGDIPEGYSVSREKKERFSLILESASTNQTSMYLCASSIDRKKTEAFFGQGTRLTVV.

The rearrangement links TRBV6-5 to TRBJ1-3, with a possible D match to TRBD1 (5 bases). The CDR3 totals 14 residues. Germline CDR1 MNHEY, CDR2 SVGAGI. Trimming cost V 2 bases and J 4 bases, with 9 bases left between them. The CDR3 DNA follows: TGTGCCAGCAGTTACCAGGGTAGAGGAAACACCATATATTTT. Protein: CASSYQGRGNTIYF.

The CDR3 coding sequence is TGTGCCAGCCGCCTCCAGGGAGCGGGAGGGGCGGGGCGGCTCTACGAGCAGTACTTC. Translating it yields CASRLQGAGGAGRLYEQYF. This rearrangement joins TRBV28 to TRBJ2-7; TRBD2 matches 10 bases. V trimming: 8 bases; J trimming: 3 bases; junction bases outside the gene matches: 22. The CDR3 length is 19 residues. Germline V gene sequence: CDR1 MDHEN, CDR2 SYDVKM.

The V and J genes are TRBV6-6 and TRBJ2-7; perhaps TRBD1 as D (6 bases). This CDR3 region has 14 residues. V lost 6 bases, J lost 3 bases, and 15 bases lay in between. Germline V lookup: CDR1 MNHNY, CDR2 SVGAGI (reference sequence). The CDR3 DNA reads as TGTGCCAGCAGACCCCCGGGACACGACTACGAGCAGTACTTC. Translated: CASRPPGHDYEQYF.